Each of the 16 T cell receptor beta chains below was sequenced from the same sample in a study of T cells in Graves' hyperthyroidism and ophthalmopathy. Authors of the study amplified TCR beta CDR3 regions from RNA transcripts. During a first-round RT-PCR of the TCR CDR3, the HTBI primer set was used. TCRdb reanalysed the multiplex PCR reads using MiXCR and keeps one entry per CDR3 protein. The sample includes around 610,000 distinct CDR3 sequences, about 15% of them seen just once. The material sequenced was blood. These receptors all stem from a woman aged 40 to 50 with Graves' ophthalmopathy.

CDR3 region: CASSLTGTSFNEQYF. The DNA of the CDR3 is TGCGCCAGCAGCCTAACCGGGACTAGCTTCAACGAGCAGTACTTC. The chain carries TRBV4-1 and TRBJ2-7, with TRBD2 matching over 9 bases. The CDR3 is 15 amino acids. CDR1 and CDR2 (germline): MGHRA, YSYEKL. After removal of 4 bases from V and 5 bases from J, the junction contained 9 bases not matched to a gene.

The CDR3 spells CASSYSGGVGEETQYF. CDR3 DNA sequence: TGTGCCAGCAGTTACTCGGGTGGCGTCGGGGAAGAGACCCAGTACTTC. The V gene is TRBV6-2 or TRBV6-3, the J gene TRBJ2-5; tentative D call: TRBD2 (5 bases). This CDR3 contains 16 residues. From germline, CDR1 is MNHEY and CDR2 SVGEGT. V dropped 0 bases and J dropped 3 bases, with 14 bases sitting between them.

This clonotype has at least ten counts. The chain recombines TRBV20-1 with TRBJ1-1; TRBD1 matches at 10 bases. The germline CDR1 and CDR2 sequences are DFQATT and SNEGSKA (reference sequence). The CDR3 covers 14 residues. In DNA form, the CDR3 reads TGCAGCCCCGGACAGGGGGACCCGAACACTGAAGCTTTCTTT. This sequence encodes CSPGQGDPNTEAFF.

Ten or more counts support this clonotype. The chain employs TRBV12-3 or TRBV12-4 and TRBJ1-2; D gene unclear. The CDR3 consists of 13 residues. Trimming left V 1 base short and J 6 bases short, with 9 bases between. The CDR3 here is CASSLGGPDGYTF. CDR3 in DNA: TGTGCCAGCAGTTTAGGAGGGCCGGATGGCTACACCTTC.

In this sample, this clonotype turned up many times. This sequence joins TRBV20-1 and TRBJ1-1; D possibly corresponds to TRBD1 (6 bases). Germline loops: CDR1 DFQATT, CDR2 SNEGSKA (reference sequence). V lost 3 bases to trimming and J lost 4 bases, with 12 bases between them. This CDR3 has 13 residues. The CDR3 sequence is CSASRDTSTEAFF. Here the CDR3 DNA reads TGCAGTGCTAGCCGGGACACCTCCACTGAAGCTTTCTTT.

The V call is TRBV7-6, the J call TRBJ2-7; TRBD2 matches at 14 bases. The V and J ends lost 2 bases and 4 bases, in that order; junction bases with no gene match: 10. The V gene's germline CDR1 is SGHVS and CDR2 FNYEAQ. This CDR3 comprises 18 residues. The CDR3 bases are TGTGCCAGCAGCTTATTCGGACAGGGGACTAGCGGGAGTTACGAGCAGTACTTC. It encodes CASSLFGQGTSGSYEQYF.

This clonotype showed up many times. V and J are TRBV28 and TRBJ2-7; 12 bases are shared with TRBD1. V shed 6 bases and J 5 bases; nucleotides not matched to a gene: 8. The CDR3 loop spans 15 amino acids. The germline CDR1 and CDR2 sequences are MDHEN and SYDVKM. CDR3 nucleotides: TGTGCCAGCAGCATGGGACAGGGGGCTTGGGACGAGCAGTACTTC. Its translation is CASSMGQGAWDEQYF.

This clonotype has at least ten counts. The chain carries TRBV12-3 or TRBV12-4 and TRBJ2-5; D is unclear. V was clipped by 1 base and J by 4 bases, with 7 bases between them. This CDR3 comprises 13 residues. CDR3 coding DNA: TGTGCCAGCAGTTTAGGGCAGGTAGAGACCCAGTACTTC. Its translation is CASSLGQVETQYF.

The sample holds many counts of this clonotype. V gene TRBV11-2 combines with J gene TRBJ2-7, with 12 bases identical to TRBD2. This CDR3 comprises 16 residues. V lost 3 bases to trimming and J lost 2 bases; unmatched junction nucleotides: 5. From germline, CDR1 is SGHAT and CDR2 FQNNGV. The CDR3 DNA follows: TGTGCCAGCAGCTTGACTAGCGGGAGCGGCACCTACGAGCAGTACTTC. It translates to CASSLTSGSGTYEQYF.

This clonotype was found many times. This CDR3 is CASSPPQAAINQPQHF. The DNA for the CDR3 is TGTGCCAGCTCACCACCCCAGGCAGCCATAAATCAGCCCCAGCATTTT. This chain connects TRBV18 to TRBJ1-5; D is unresolved. The CDR3 spans 16 residues. CDR1 and CDR2 from the germline V gene are KGHSH and LQKENI. Trimming removed 0 bases at V and 4 bases at J, with 13 bases between.

In this sample, this clonotype turned up many times. The chain joins TRBV12-3 or TRBV12-4 to TRBJ1-1; D not certain. With 7 bases removed from V and 2 bases from J, the gap between germline ends came to 8 bases. The CDR3 has 12 amino acids. The CDR3 nucleotides are TGTGCCAGCACCAACTATAACACTGAAGCTTTCTTT. It translates to CASTNYNTEAFF.

This clonotype came up many times. The V call is TRBV28, the J call TRBJ2-7; D gene unclear. CDR1 and CDR2 (germline): MDHEN, SYDVKM. CDR3 length: 16 residues. The V end lost 2 bases, the J end lost 3 bases, and 17 bases lay between the germline ends. The CDR3: CASSLGWLGNDYEQYF. CDR3 bases: TGTGCCAGCAGTTTAGGTTGGCTAGGGAACGACTACGAGCAGTACTTC.

The rearrangement uses TRBV11-2 and TRBJ2-5; TRBD1 might be the D (6 bases). The CDR3 consists of 16 residues. V was clipped by 7 bases and J by 5 bases, with 23 bases between them. The germline gives CDR1 SGHAT, CDR2 FQNNGV. DNA for the CDR3: TGTGCCAGCAAAAGGATGGACAGCGGCGTTTCCGAGACCCAGTACTTC. This gives the protein CASKRMDSGVSETQYF.

This clonotype was recorded at least ten times. The chain uses TRBV20-1 and TRBJ2-7, with D possibly being TRBD2 (6 bases). Germline assignment: CDR1 DFQATT and CDR2 SNEGSKA (reference sequence). The CDR3 runs 14 residues. V lost 3 bases, J lost 2 bases, and 14 bases lay in between. This CDR3 reads CSASISGRPYEQYF. CDR3 nucleotide sequence: TGCAGTGCTAGCATTAGCGGTCGTCCCTACGAGCAGTACTTC.

The chain couples TRBV4-1 to TRBJ2-2; no firm D call. In germline, CDR1 is MGHRA, CDR2 YSYEKL. The CDR3 extends over 14 amino acids. V was pared by 5 bases and J by 4 bases, with 11 bases between. The CDR3 nucleotides read TGCGCCAGCAGCTCCAGATGGGTCACCGGGGAGCTGTTTTTT. This encodes CASSSRWVTGELFF.

This clonotype was recorded at least ten times. The gene calls are TRBV7-8 and TRBJ1-2; a possible D gene is TRBD1 (5 bases). The ends were cut back, 2 bases at V and 8 bases at J, with 12 bases in the middle. The CDR3 consists of 13 residues. CDR1 and CDR2 from the germline V gene are SGHVS and FQNEAQ. The CDR3 protein is CASSLSQGGGYTF. The CDR3 nucleotides are TGTGCCAGCAGCTTATCTCAGGGAGGGGGCTACACCTTC.